Given below is one TCR beta chain in context. The data were obtained in a study of blood T cells in healthy people across ages. CDR1 and CDR2 (germline): DFQATT, SNEGSKA (reference sequence). The CDR3 runs to 14 residues. The authors ran a second PCR of 7 to 11 cycles using a sample-barcoded 5' primer and a J-beta primer mix. Each TCR beta cDNA got a 12-nucleotide random molecular identifier. MiXCR, run by TCRdb on the 5' RACE reads, gives a single entry per CDR3 protein. The table has 750,000 to 850,000 distinct CDR3 sequences, roughly 25% seen once; the top ten hold 3% to 4%. These data were also filed under a second study, of T cells of mothers and their children.

Sequencing was carried out using blood. The clonotype originates from a boy between 10 and 17 years old in good health. The chain recombines TRBV20-1 with TRBJ2-1; TRBD2 matches 8 bases. Near its end, the DNA agrees better with TRBJ2-7, so the J call may be wrong. The CDR3 DNA reads TGCAGTGCTGAGGGACTAGAAAAAGGCTACGAGCAGTACTTC. This translates into CSAEGLEKGYEQYF.